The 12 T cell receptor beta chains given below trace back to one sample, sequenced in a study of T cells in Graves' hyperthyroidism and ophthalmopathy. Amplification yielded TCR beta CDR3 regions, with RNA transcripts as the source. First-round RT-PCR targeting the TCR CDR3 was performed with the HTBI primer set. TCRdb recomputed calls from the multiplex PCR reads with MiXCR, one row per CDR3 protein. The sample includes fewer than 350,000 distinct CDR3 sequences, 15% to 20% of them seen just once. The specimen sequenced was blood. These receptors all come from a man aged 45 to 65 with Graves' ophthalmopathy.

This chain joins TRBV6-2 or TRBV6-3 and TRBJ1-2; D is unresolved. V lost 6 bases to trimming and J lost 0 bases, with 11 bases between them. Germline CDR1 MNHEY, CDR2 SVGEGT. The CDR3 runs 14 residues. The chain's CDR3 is CASSDTFTNYGYTF. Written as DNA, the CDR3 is TGTGCCAGCAGCGACACCTTCACTAACTATGGCTACACCTTC.

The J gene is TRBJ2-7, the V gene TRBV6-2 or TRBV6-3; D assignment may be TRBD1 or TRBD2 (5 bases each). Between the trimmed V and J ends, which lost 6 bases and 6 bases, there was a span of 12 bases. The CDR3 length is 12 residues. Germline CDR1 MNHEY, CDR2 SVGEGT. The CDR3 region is CASSRETGEQYF. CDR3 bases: TGTGCCAGCAGCAGGGAGACCGGCGAGCAGTACTTC.

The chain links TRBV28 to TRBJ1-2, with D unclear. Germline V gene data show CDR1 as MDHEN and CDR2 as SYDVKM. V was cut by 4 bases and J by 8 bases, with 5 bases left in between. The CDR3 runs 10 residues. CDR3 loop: CASSSGGYTF. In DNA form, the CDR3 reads TGTGCCAGCAGTTCTGGGGGCTACACCTTC.

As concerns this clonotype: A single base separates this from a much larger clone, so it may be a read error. The CDR3 bases are TGTGCCAGCAGCCAAAAGGGAACCGGGGAGCTGTTTTTT. The encoded protein is CASSQKGTGELFF. The chain carries TRBV3-1 and TRBJ2-2; D uncertain. Germline V gene lookup returns CDR1 LGHDT and CDR2 YNNKEL (reference sequence). V lost 2 bases, J lost 5 bases, and 6 bases lay in between. This CDR3 has 13 amino acids.

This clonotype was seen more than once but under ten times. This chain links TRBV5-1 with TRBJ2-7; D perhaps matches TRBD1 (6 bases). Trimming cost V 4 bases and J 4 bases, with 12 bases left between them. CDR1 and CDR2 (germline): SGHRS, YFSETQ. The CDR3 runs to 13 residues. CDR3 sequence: CASSNGQKYEQYF. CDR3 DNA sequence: TGCGCCAGCAGCAATGGACAGAAGTACGAGCAGTACTTC.

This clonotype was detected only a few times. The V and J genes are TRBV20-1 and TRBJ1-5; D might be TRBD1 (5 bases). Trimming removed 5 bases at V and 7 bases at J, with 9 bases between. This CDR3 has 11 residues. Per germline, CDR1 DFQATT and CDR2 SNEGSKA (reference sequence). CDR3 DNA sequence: TGCAGTGCTGGAGCAGGGCAGCCCCAGCATTTT. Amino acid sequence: CSAGAGQPQHF.

The DNA for the CDR3 is TGTGCCAGCAGTTACTCTGGGACCCAAGGCTATGGCTACACCTTC. Protein: CASSYSGTQGYGYTF. This chain uses TRBV6-6 with TRBJ1-2; D may be TRBD1 (5 bases). The CDR3 has 15 residues. Germline CDR1 MNHNY, CDR2 SVGAGI (reference sequence). The V gene lost 0 bases and the J gene lost 4 bases, with 12 bases spanning the gap.

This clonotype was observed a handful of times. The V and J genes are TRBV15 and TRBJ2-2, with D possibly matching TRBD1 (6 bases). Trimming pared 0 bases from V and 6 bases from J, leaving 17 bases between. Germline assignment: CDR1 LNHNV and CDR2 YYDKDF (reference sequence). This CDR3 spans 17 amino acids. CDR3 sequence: CATSRDAQGPRSGELFF. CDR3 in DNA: TGTGCCACCAGCAGAGATGCGCAGGGGCCGCGGTCCGGGGAGCTGTTTTTT.

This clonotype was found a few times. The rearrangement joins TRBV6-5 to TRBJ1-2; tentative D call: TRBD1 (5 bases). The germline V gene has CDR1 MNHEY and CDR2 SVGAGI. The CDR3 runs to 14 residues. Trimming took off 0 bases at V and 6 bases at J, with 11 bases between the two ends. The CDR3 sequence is CASSYSQPRDGYTF. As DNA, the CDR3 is TGTGCCAGCAGTTACTCCCAGCCCAGGGATGGCTACACCTTC.

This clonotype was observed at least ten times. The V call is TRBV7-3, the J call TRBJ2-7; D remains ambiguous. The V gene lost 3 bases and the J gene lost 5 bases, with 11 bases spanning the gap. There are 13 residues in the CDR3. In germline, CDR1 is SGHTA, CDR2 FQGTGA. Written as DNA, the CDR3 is TGTGCCAGCAGCTTGGGCCCTTTCGACGAGCAGTACTTC. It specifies CASSLGPFDEQYF.

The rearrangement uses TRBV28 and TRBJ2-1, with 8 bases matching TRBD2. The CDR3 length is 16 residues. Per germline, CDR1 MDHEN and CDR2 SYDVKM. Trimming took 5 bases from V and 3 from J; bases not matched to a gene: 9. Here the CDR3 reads CASSSLGGVNYNEQFF. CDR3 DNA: TGTGCCAGCAGTAGCCTCGGGGGGGTTAACTACAATGAGCAGTTCTTC.

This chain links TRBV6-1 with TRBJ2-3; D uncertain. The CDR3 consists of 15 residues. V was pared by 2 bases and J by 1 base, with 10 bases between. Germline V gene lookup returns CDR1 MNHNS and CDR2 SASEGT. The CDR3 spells CASSELSTRTDTQYF. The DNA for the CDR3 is TGTGCCAGCAGTGAACTATCGACCCGCACAGATACGCAGTATTTT.